The rows below give T cell receptor beta chains drawn from one sample of a study of chemoradiotherapy in HPV16-positive cancers. TCRdb's table, derived via immunoSEQ multiplex PCR, lists solely in-frame clones and lacks some. In the table there are tens of thousands of clones, 73% of which are singletons. Sampling was carried out from a patient who underwent chemoradiotherapy. The receptors shown here come from a human donor with HPV-associated anogenital cancer. The CDR3 runs from the conserved cysteine through the conserved F or W. Each record gives: V gene, clone size, J gene, D gene, CDR3 protein, CDR3 DNA. A D gene is named only where the DNA matches it firmly. Only some rows state a clone size, as once, few, many or a class for expanded clones.

TRBV28	.	TRBJ1-2	.	CASSLEGYGYTF	TGTGCCAGCAGTTTGGAGGGTTATGGCTACACCTTC
TRBV27	.	TRBJ2-2	.	CASSLGESGELFF	TGTGCCAGCAGTTTAGGAGAATCCGGGGAGCTGTTTTTT
TRBV19	.	TRBJ2-1	.	CASSMVGVTSEQFF	TGTGCCAGTAGTATGGTTGGGGTGACTAGTGAGCAGTTCTTC
TRBV6-6	once	TRBJ2-7	.	CASTQVTGSYEQYF	TGTGCCAGCACCCAAGTCACAGGCTCCTACGAGCAGTACTTC
TRBV30	.	TRBJ1-2	.	CAWSMRDGYTF	TGTGCCTGGAGTATGCGGGATGGCTACACCTTC
TRBV2	.	TRBJ2-5	.	CASSGGHSETQYF	TGTGCCAGCAGTGGGGGACATAGCGAGACCCAGTACTTC
TRBV29-1	.	TRBJ1-2	.	CSARLDTNYGYTF	TGCAGCGCCCGTTTGGACACCAACTATGGCTACACCTTC
TRBV27	.	TRBJ2-7	TRBD2	CASSLEAGGYHEQYF	TGTGCCAGCAGTTTAGAGGCGGGAGGCTACCACGAGCAGTACTTC
TRBV30	.	TRBJ2-2	TRBD2	CAWDTSGMGGELFF	TGTGCCTGGGATACTAGCGGGATGGGCGGGGAGCTGTTTTTT
TRBV2	.	TRBJ1-5	TRBD1	CASKGDREGNQPQHF	TGTGCCAGCAAGGGGGACAGGGAGGGCAATCAGCCCCAGCATTTT
TRBV6-4	.	TRBJ2-3	TRBD1	CASSEGQGGDTQYF	TGTGCCAGCAGTGAAGGACAGGGTGGCGATACGCAGTATTTT
TRBV6-6	.	TRBJ2-7	.	CASSYLQGSYEQYF	TGTGCCAGCAGTTACCTCCAGGGCTCCTACGAGCAGTACTTC
TRBV11-3	.	TRBJ2-5	.	CASSLVGAAQETQYF	TGTGCCAGCAGCTTAGTGGGGGCAGCCCAAGAGACCCAGTACTTC
TRBV30	few	TRBJ2-2	.	CAWSVQRDAGELFF	TGTGCCTGGAGTGTACAAAGGGATGCCGGGGAGCTGTTTTTT
TRBV18	.	TRBJ2-7	.	CASSPRTARSYEQYF	TGTGCCAGCTCACCACGGACGGCCCGCTCCTACGAGCAGTACTTC
TRBV15	few	TRBJ1-2	.	CATGGRSYGYTF	TGTGCCACCGGGGGCAGGAGCTATGGCTACACCTTC
TRBV2	.	TRBJ2-1	.	CASSELGTEQFF	TGTGCCAGCAGTGAACTCGGGACTGAGCAGTTCTTC
TRBV2	few	TRBJ1-5	.	CASSETGVRSQHF	TGTGCCAGCAGTGAAACTGGGGTACGGTCCCAGCATTTT
TRBV19	.	TRBJ2-5	TRBD1	CASSGQGGPLQETQYF	TGTGCCAGTAGTGGACAGGGGGGTCCCCTCCAAGAGACCCAGTACTTC
TRBV5-1	.	TRBJ1-1	.	CASSSGNTEAFF	TGCGCCAGCAGCTCAGGGAACACTGAAGCTTTCTTT
TRBV5-4	.	TRBJ2-6	.	CASSSTITGSGANVLTF	TGTGCCAGCAGCTCTACGATCACGGGCTCTGGGGCCAACGTCCTGACTTTC
TRBV15	.	TRBJ2-3	TRBD1	CATSRRGQGGADTQYF	TGTGCCACCAGCCGACGGGGACAGGGGGGCGCAGATACGCAGTATTTT
TRBV10-3	.	TRBJ1-2	TRBD1	CAISAGTGVVSVYGYTF	TGTGCCATCAGCGCCGGGACAGGCGTGGTCTCTGTCTATGGCTACACCTTC
TRBV29-1	.	TRBJ1-2	.	CSVEDLGRNYGYTF	TGCAGCGTTGAAGATCTGGGACGCAACTATGGCTACACCTTC
TRBV27	once	TRBJ1-1	.	CASSHGGTEAFF	TGTGCCAGCAGCCATGGGGGCACTGAAGCTTTCTTT
TRBV27	.	TRBJ2-5	.	CASRKQGFQETQYF	TGTGCCAGCAGAAAACAGGGTTTTCAAGAGACCCAGTACTTC
TRBV29-1	.	TRBJ1-5	TRBD1	CSVGTGDQPQHF	TGCAGCGTTGGGACAGGGGATCAGCCCCAGCATTTT
TRBV5-4	.	TRBJ2-6	.	CASSLVSRSGANVLTF	TGTGCCAGCAGCTTGGTCTCGAGGTCTGGGGCCAACGTCCTGACTTTC
TRBV18	.	TRBJ1-2	.	CASSQMTTQTYGYTF	TGTGCCAGCTCACAAATGACTACACAGACATATGGCTACACCTTC
TRBV28	.	TRBJ2-7	.	CASSGQRYEQYF	TGTGCCAGCAGTGGGCAGCGCTACGAGCAGTACTTC
TRBV5-4	.	TRBJ1-5	TRBD1	CASSITGQGKQPQHF	TGTGCCAGCAGCATAACGGGACAGGGGAAGCAGCCCCAGCATTTT
TRBV28	.	TRBJ2-1	TRBD2	CASSSGPIGNEQFF	TGTGCCAGCTCTAGCGGGCCAATCGGAAATGAGCAGTTCTTC
TRBV7-9	.	TRBJ2-7	TRBD1	CASSSDREWAYEQYF	TGTGCCAGCAGCTCAGACAGGGAATGGGCCTACGAGCAGTACTTC
TRBV30	.	TRBJ1-5	.	CAWSAPPGANQPQHF	TGTGCCTGGAGTGCCCCCCCAGGGGCAAATCAGCCCCAGCATTTT
TRBV28	.	TRBJ2-1	.	CASHRGGGIGEQFF	TGTGCCAGCCACCGAGGAGGGGGAATCGGGGAGCAGTTCTTC
TRBV6-5	.	TRBJ1-3	.	CASRGAGNTIYF	TGTGCCAGCAGGGGGGCCGGAAACACCATATATTTT
TRBV5-5	.	TRBJ1-2	.	CASSLEASGNYGYTF	TGTGCCAGCAGCTTGGAGGCCAGCGGCAACTATGGCTACACCTTC
TRBV7-9	once	TRBJ2-7	.	CASSLAGVLPYEQYF	TGTGCCAGCAGCTTAGCAGGGGTCCTTCCCTACGAGCAGTACTTC
TRBV5-1	.	TRBJ2-1	TRBD1	CASGGTGSTVNEQFF	TGCGCCAGCGGCGGGACAGGGAGTACGGTGAATGAGCAGTTCTTC
TRBV7-9	.	TRBJ1-1	.	CASSPRQPPNTEAFF	TGTGCCAGCAGCCCCCGACAGCCTCCGAACACTGAAGCTTTCTTT
TRBV6-5	.	TRBJ1-6	TRBD1	CASSYGTGEGSPLHF	TGTGCCAGCAGTTACGGGACAGGGGAAGGTTCACCCCTCCACTTT